This T cell receptor (beta chain) emerged from a study of T cell changes during pregnancy in multiple sclerosis. The CDR3 totals 13 residues. The germline CDR1 and CDR2 sequences are MNHNY and SVGAGI (reference sequence). Trimming at V came to 9 bases and at J to 6 bases, leaving 6 bases not matched to a gene. TCRdb keeps only in-frame clones here, not all; method: immunoSEQ multiplex PCR. Found here are 35,000 to 50,000 clones, around 80% of them singletons; the top ten hold 0.64%. The source of this sequence is a female donor with multiple sclerosis, enrolled in a pregnancy study. The material sequenced was CD4+ T cells from peripheral blood mononuclear cells, taken before pregnancy. The V and J genes are TRBV6-6 and TRBJ2-3; 10 bases match TRBD2. DNA of the CDR3: TGTGCCAGTGAGCGGGGGGGCGGGGATACGCAGTATTTT. Translation: CASERGGGDTQYF.